This TCR beta chain originates from a study of vaccination effects on CD4 cells after COVID-19 (dated by TCRdb to between 2021 and 2022). Turning to the overall study: Across the study, the median time from the second dose to post-vaccine sampling was 72 days (range 14 to 241). A total of approximately 9 COVID-19 convalescent patients and a handful of SARS-CoV-2-naive healthy vaccine recipients were included in the full study. The Oncomine TCR Beta short-read assay on an Illumina iSeq 100 was used to sequence cultures from other donors in the study. SARS-CoV-2 spike-specific CD4+ TCR repertoires from before and after mRNA vaccination were compared in COVID-19 convalescent patients and in infection-naive vaccine recipients.

About this clone itself: The clone's antigen remains unknown. Base qualities are not recorded, but no much larger clone differs from it by a single base.

The library was prepared using the immunoSEQ multiplex PCR assay. DNA from the cultured, isolated CD4+ T cells was subjected to TCR beta CDR3 sequencing. From the authors' description of their analysis: The analysis removed non-productive TCR sequences, trimmed reads to the CDR3 region, and retained only CDR3s that were 7 or more amino acids long. The MANAFEST web app was used to identify antigen-specific clonotypes by comparing expansion in peptide wells with expansion in reference cultures. For clones to be considered positive, expansion at FDR<0.05 versus reference and all other wells, an odds ratio above 5, and a frequency above 0.1% in two replicate wells were required. A clonotype was called cross-reactive if it was significantly expanded both in SARS-CoV-2 spike wells and in at least one common cold coronavirus spike condition. CDR3 similarity was assessed by Levenshtein distance using the stringdist R package, and unrooted trees were constructed with ape in R 3.6.1. What TCRdb holds here is the immuneACCESS table cut down to in-frame rearrangements. Part of the clones is not present; checked against another copy, under half of the missing clones reflect an unresolved V gene, and the others are unexplained. That table gives V, J and clone size, and the DNA gave D and trimming. In this sample the table shows approximately 24,000 clones, roughly 80% of which occur a single time. Roughly 5.7% of the sample goes to the ten largest clones.

The paper as a whole reports these results and caveats: In healthy vaccine recipients, vaccine-induced clones were almost all SARS-CoV-2 mono-reactive, with only 1 of 255 cross-reactive with common cold coronaviruses. The study was limited by a small number of convalescent patients and lacked early post-infection timepoints. At late post-vaccination timepoints, both infection-induced and vaccine-induced clones showed marked clonal contraction, consistent with waning T cell responses.

CDR1 SGHDN and CDR2 FVKESK are derived from the germline V gene. The CDR3, from cysteine to phenylalanine, totals 14 residues. Only the CDR3 part of the read is kept: 42 bases, read in frame from the first base. V and J are truncated by 0 bases and 1 base respectively, leaving an intervening sequence of 6 bases. To identify antigen-specific CD4+ T cell clonotypes by their expansion, the ViraFEST assay first stimulated PBMC with viral peptide pools and then applied TCR sequencing. After about 9 days of culture, CD4+ T cells were isolated with the EasySep CD4+ T cell isolation kit. Each participant received two doses of an mRNA SARS-CoV-2 vaccine, either BNT162b2 or mRNA-1273. None of the healthy vaccine recipients had a prior SARS-CoV-2 infection, which was confirmed by nucleocapsid antibody tests that came back negative both before and after vaccination. Some 2 million PBMC per well were cultured in IMDM with roughly 5% human AB serum, 8.5 to 10 IU/ml IL-2 and gentamicin, plus 10 ug/ml peptides. On days 3 and 7, half of the culture medium was replaced with fresh IL-2-containing medium. Unless noted otherwise, every peptide stimulation condition was cultured in triplicate wells. Using Ficoll-Paque Plus gradient centrifugation, PBMC were separated from whole blood and then either used fresh or cryopreserved at -140C. The overlapping peptide pools covered the spike proteins of SARS-CoV-2 as well as those of the common cold coronaviruses HCoV-NL63, HCoV-OC43 and HCoV-229E. Genomic DNA was extracted from cultured CD4+ T cells with the QIAamp micro DNA kit.

This clonotype was obtained from a human donor who received a COVID-19 vaccine. Some clones in this sample may be carry-over from other donors' samples. The sample consisted of CD4+ T cells from PBMCs cultured with SARS-CoV-2 spike peptides, taken after COVID-19 vaccination. Explained via the paper, the cell subset or site label denotes: SARS-CoV-2 spike overlapping peptide pool stimulation. This chain is built from TRBV14 and TRBJ2-5, with no reliable assignment of the D segment. The sequenced DNA is TGTGCCAGCAGCCAAGACTACTCCCAAGAGACCCAGTACTTC. Its product reads: CASSQDYSQETQYF.